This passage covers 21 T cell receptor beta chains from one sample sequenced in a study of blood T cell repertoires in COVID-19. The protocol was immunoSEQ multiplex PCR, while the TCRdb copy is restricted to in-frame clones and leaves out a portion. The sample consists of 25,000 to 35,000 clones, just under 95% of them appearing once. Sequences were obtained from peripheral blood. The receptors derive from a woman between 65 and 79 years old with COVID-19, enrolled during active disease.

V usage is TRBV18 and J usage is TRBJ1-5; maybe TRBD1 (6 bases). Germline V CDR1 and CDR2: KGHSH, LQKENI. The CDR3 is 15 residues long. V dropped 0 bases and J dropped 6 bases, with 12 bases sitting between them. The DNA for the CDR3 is TGTGCCAGCTCACCACCGGGGGCCGTAGGTCAGCCCCAGCATTTT. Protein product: CASSPPGAVGQPQHF.

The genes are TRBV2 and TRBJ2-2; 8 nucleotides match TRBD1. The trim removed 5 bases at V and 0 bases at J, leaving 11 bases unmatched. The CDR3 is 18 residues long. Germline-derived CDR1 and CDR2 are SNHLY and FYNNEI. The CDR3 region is CASSSSGPGGANTGELFF. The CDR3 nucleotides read TGTGCCAGCAGTTCCTCCGGGCCAGGGGGCGCGAACACCGGGGAGCTGTTTTTT.

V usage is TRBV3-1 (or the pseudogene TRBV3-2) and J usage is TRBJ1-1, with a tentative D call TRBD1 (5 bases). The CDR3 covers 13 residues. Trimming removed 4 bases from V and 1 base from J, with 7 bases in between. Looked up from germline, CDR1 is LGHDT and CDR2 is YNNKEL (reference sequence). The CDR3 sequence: CASSPTGNTEAFF. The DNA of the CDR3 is TGTGCCAGCAGCCCCACAGGGAACACTGAAGCTTTCTTT.

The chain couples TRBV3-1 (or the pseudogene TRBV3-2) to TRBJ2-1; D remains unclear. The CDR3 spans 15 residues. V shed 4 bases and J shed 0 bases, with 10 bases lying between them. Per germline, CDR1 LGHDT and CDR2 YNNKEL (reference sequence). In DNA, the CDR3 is TGTGCCAGCAGCCCGACTCGTAGCTCCTACAATGAGCAGTTCTTC. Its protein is CASSPTRSSYNEQFF.

CDR3 nucleotides: TGCGCCAGCAGCCAAGATCTAACAGGGGGCATAGACACTGAAGCTTTCTTT. Its translation: CASSQDLTGGIDTEAFF. The J gene is TRBJ1-1, the V gene TRBV4-3, with 9 bases identical to TRBD1. The CDR3 totals 17 residues. Losses at the gene ends were 0 bases for V and 3 bases for J; bases not matched to a gene: 8. CDR1 and CDR2 from the germline V gene are LGHNA and YSLEER.

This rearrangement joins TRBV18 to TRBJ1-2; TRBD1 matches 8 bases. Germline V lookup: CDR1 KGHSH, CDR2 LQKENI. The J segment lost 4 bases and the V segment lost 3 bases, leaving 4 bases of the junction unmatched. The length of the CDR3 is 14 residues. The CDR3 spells CASSPQTGGYGYTF. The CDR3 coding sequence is TGTGCCAGCTCACCGCAAACAGGGGGCTATGGCTACACCTTC.

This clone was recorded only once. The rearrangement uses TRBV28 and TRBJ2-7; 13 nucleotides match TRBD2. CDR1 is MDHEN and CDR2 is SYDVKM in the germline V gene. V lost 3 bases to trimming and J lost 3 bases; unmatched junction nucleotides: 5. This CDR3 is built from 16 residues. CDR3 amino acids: CASSFPRLAGGYEQYF. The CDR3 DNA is TGTGCCAGCAGTTTTCCCCGACTAGCGGGGGGCTACGAGCAGTACTTC.

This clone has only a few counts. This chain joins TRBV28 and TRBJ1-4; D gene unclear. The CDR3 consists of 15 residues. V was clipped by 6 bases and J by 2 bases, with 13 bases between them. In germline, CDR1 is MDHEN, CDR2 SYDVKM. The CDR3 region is CASSTPDGTNEKLFF. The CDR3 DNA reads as TGTGCCAGCAGCACCCCAGATGGCACTAATGAAAAACTGTTTTTT.

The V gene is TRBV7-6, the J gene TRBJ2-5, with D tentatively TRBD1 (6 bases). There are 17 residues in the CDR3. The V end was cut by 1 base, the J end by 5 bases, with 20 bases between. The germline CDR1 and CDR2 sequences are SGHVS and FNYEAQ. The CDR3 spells CASSLVGGSRGGETQYF. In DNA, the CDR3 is TGTGCCAGCAGCTTAGTGGGCGGGTCTAGAGGGGGTGAGACCCAGTACTTC.

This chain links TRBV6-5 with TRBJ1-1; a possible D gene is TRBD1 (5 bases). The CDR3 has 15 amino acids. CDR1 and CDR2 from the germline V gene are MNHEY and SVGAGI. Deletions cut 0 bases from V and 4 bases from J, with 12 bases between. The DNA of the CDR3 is TGTGCCAGCAGTTACTCGTTGGGGGGAGGCACTGAAGCTTTCTTT. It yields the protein CASSYSLGGGTEAFF.

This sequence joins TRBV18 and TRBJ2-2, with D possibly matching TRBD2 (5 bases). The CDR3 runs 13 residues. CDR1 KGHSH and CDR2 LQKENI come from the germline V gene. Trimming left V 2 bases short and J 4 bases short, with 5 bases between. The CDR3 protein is CASSPGSTGELFF. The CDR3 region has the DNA TGTGCCAGCTCACCAGGGAGCACCGGGGAGCTGTTTTTT.

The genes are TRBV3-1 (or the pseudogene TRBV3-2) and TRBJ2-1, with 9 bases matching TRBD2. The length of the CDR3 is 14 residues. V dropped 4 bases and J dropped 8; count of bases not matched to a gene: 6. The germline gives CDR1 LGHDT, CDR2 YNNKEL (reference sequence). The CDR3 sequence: CASSLKGLAHEQFF. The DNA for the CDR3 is TGTGCCAGCAGCCTCAAGGGACTAGCCCATGAGCAGTTCTTC.

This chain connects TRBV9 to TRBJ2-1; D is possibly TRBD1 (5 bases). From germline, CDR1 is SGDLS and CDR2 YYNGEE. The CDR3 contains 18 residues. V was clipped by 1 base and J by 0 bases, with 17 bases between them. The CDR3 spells CASSVSGAGPSSYNEQFF. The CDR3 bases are TGTGCCAGCAGCGTAAGTGGGGCAGGACCAAGCTCCTACAATGAGCAGTTCTTC. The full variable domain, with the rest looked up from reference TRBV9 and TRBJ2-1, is DSGVTQTPKHLITATGQRVTLRCSPRSGDLSVYWYQQSLDQGLQFLIQYYNGEERAKGNILERFSAQQFPDLHSELNLSSLELGDSALYFCASSVSGAGPSSYNEQFFGPGTRLTVL.

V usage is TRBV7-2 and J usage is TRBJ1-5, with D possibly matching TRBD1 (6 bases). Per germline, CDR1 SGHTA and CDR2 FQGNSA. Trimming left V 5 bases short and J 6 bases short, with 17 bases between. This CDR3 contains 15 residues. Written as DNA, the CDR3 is TGTGCCAGCAGCCCCACGCAGGGGTCGGGTCAGCCCCAGCATTTT. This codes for CASSPTQGSGQPQHF.

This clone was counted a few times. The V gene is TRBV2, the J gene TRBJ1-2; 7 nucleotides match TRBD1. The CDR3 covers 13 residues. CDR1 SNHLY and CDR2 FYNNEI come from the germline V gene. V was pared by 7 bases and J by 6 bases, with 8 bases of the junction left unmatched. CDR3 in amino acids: CASIPRDRNGYTF. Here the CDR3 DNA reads TGTGCCAGCATCCCCCGGGACAGAAATGGCTACACCTTC.

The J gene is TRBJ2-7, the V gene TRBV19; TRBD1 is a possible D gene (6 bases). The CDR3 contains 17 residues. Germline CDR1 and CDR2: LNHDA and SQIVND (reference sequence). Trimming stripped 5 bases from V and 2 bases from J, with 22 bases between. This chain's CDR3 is CASSGRSLGQITYEQYF. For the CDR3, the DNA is TGTGCCAGTAGTGGGCGTTCCCTGGGACAAATTACCTACGAGCAGTACTTC.

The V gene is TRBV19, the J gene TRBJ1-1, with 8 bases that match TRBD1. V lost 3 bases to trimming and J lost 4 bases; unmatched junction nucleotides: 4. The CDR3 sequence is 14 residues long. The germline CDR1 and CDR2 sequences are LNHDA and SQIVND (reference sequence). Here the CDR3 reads CASSITGGITEAFF. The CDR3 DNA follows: TGTGCCAGTAGTATTACAGGGGGAATCACTGAAGCTTTCTTT.

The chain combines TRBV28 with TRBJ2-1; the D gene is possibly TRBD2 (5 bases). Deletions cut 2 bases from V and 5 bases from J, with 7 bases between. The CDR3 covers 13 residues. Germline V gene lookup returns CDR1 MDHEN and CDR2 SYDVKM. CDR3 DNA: TGTGCCAGCAGTTTAAGCGGAAACAATGAGCAGTTCTTC. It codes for CASSLSGNNEQFF.

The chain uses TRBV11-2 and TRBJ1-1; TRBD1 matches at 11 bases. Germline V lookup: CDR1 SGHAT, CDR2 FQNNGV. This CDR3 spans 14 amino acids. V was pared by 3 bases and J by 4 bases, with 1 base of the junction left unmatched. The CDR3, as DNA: TGTGCCAGCAGCTTCGGACAGGGGGCCACTGAAGCTTTCTTT. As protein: CASSFGQGATEAFF. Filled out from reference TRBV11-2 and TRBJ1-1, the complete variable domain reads EAGVAQSPRYKIIEKRQSVAFWCNPISGHATLYWYQQILGQGPKLLIQFQNNGVVDDSQLPKDRFSAERLKGVDSTLKIQPAKLEDSAVYLCASSFGQGATEAFFGQGTRLTVV.

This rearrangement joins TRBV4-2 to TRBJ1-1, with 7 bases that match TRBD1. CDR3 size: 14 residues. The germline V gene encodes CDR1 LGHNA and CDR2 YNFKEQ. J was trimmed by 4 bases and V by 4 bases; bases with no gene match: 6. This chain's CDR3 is CASSPTGQGTEAFF. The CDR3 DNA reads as TGTGCCAGCAGCCCGACAGGGCAGGGCACTGAAGCTTTCTTT.

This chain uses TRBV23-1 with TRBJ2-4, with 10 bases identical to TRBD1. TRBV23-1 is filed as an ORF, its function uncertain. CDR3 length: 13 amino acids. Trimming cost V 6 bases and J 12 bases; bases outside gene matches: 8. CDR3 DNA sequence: TGCGCCAGCAGAGACAGGGGGCTTATCCCTCAGTACTTC. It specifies CASRDRGLIPQYF.